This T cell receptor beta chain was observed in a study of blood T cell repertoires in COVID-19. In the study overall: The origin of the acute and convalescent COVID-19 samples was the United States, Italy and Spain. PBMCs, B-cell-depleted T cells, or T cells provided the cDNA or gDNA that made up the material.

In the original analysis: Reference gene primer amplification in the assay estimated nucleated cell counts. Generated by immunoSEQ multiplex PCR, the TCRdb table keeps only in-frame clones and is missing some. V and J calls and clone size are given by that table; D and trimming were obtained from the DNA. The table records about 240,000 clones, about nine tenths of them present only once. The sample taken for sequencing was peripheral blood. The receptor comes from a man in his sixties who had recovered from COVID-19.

The CDR3 loop reads CASSLTDWQETQYF. In nucleotides, the CDR3 is TGTGCCAGCAGTTTAACGGACTGGCAAGAGACCCAGTACTTC. The chain couples TRBV6-5 to TRBJ2-5, with D possibly TRBD2 on 5 matching bases. Trimming shortened V by 4 bases and J by 2 bases, and 11 bases separated the two germline ends. From germline, CDR1 is MNHEY and CDR2 SVGAGI. The CDR3 has 14 amino acids.